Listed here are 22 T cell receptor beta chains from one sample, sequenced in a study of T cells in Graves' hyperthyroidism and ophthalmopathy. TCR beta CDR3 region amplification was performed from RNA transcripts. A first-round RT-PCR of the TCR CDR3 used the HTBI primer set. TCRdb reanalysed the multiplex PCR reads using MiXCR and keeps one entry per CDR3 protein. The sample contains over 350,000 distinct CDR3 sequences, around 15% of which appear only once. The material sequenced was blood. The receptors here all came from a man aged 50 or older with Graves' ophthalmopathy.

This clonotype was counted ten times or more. CDR3 sequence (DNA): TGTGCCAGCAGGGACAGGGGCTCGAGCGGGAGTTTCTACAATGAGCAGTTCTTC. Translated: CASRDRGSSGSFYNEQFF. This chain joins TRBV6-1 and TRBJ2-1; perhaps TRBD1 as D (9 bases). The CDR3 covers 18 residues. V lost 6 bases and J 3 bases, leaving 24 bases between the germline ends. Germline values: CDR1 MNHNS, CDR2 SASEGT.

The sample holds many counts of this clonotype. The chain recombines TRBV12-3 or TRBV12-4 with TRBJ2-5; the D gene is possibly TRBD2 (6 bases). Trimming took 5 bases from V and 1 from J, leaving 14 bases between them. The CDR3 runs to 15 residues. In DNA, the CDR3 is TGTGCCAGCAGTGAGGGCCGACTAGTCCAAGAGACCCAGTACTTC. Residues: CASSEGRLVQETQYF.

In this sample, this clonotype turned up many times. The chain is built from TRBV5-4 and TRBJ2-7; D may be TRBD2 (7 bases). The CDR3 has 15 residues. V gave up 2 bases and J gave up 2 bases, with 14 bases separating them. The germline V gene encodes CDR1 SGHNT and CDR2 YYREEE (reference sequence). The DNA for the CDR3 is TGTGCCAGCAGCTTAAATCAGCGGGACACCTACGAGCAGTACTTC. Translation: CASSLNQRDTYEQYF.

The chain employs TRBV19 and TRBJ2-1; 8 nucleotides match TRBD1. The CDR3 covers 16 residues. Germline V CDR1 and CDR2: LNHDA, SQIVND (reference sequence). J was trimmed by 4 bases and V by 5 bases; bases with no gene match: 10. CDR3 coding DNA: TGTGCCAGTAGTTTACAGCCAGGGGGCGGGTACAATGAGCAGTTCTTC. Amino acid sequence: CASSLQPGGGYNEQFF.

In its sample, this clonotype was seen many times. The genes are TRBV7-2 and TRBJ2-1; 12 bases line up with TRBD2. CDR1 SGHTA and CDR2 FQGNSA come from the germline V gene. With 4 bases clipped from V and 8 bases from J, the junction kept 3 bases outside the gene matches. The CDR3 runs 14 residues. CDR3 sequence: CASSSLAGGHEQFF. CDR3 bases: TGTGCCAGCAGCTCCCTAGCGGGAGGGCATGAGCAGTTCTTC.

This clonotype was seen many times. CDR3 in amino acids: CASSFARYNEQFF. CDR3 bases: TGTGCCAGCAGCTTTGCGCGGTACAATGAGCAGTTCTTC. This chain connects TRBV7-9 to TRBJ2-1; D ambiguous. V was shortened by 3 bases and J by 4 bases, with 7 bases between the two germline ends. Germline-derived CDR1 and CDR2 are SEHNR and FQNEAQ (reference sequence). CDR3 length equals 13 residues.

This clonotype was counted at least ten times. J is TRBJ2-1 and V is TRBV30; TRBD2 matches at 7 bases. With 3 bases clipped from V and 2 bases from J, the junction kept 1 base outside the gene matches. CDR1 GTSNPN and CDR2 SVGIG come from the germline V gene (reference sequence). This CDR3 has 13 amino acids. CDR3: CAWRGRAYNEQFF. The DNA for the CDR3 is TGTGCCTGGAGGGGGAGGGCCTACAATGAGCAGTTCTTC.

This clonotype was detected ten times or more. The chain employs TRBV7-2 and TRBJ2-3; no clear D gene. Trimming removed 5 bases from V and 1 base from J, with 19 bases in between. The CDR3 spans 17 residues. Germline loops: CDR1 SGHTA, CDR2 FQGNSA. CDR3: CASSADRPLPRTDTQYF. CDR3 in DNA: TGTGCCAGCAGCGCCGACCGTCCCCTCCCCCGCACAGATACGCAGTATTTT.

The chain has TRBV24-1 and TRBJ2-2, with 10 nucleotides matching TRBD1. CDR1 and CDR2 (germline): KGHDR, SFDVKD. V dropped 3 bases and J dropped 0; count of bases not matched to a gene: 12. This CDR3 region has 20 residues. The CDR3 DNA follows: TGTGCCACCAGTGATAGAAAACCGACAGGGGGCGCGTCGAACACCGGGGAGCTGTTTTTT. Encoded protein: CATSDRKPTGGASNTGELFF.

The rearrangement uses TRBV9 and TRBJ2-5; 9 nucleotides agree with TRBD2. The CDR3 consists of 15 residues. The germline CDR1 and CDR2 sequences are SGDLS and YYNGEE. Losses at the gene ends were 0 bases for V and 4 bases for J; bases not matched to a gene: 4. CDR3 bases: TGTGCCAGCAGCGTAGGAGCGGGAGGACGAGAGACCCAGTACTTC. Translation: CASSVGAGGRETQYF.

As DNA, the CDR3 is TGTGCCAGCAGCTTAGGCCGCGGGCCAGCAAAAGAGACCCAGTACTTC. It encodes CASSLGRGPAKETQYF. This chain connects TRBV7-6 to TRBJ2-5; a possible D gene is TRBD2 (5 bases). The CDR3 has 16 residues. Germline CDR1 and CDR2: SGHVS and FNYEAQ. Trimming pared 1 base from V and 3 bases from J, leaving 15 bases between.

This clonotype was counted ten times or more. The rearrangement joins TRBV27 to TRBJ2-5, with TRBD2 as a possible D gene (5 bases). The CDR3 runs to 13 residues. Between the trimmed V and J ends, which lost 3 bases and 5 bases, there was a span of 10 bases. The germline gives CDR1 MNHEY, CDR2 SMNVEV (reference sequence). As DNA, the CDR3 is TGTGCCAGCAGTTTGGAGGCGGCGGAGACCCAGTACTTC. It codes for CASSLEAAETQYF.

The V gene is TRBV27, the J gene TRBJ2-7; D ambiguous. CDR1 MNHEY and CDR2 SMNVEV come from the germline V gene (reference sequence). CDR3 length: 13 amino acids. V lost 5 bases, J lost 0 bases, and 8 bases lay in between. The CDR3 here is CASSNPTSYEQYF. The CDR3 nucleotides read TGTGCCAGCAGTAACCCTACCTCCTACGAGCAGTACTTC.

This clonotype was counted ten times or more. The DNA for the CDR3 is TGTGCCAGCAGTGTTCCCCCAGGGGGGGACACTGAAGCTTTCTTT. Translation gives CASSVPPGGDTEAFF. The chain recombines TRBV6-1 with TRBJ1-1; 7 nucleotides line up with TRBD1. The germline V gene encodes CDR1 MNHNS and CDR2 SASEGT. The V gene end was trimmed by 4 bases and the J gene end by 3 bases; junction bases not matched to a gene: 8. The CDR3 contains 15 residues.

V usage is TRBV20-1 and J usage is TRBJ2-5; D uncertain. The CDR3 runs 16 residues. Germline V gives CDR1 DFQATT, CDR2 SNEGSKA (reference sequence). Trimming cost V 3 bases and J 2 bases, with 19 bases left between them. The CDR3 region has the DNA TGCAGTGCTAGTGCTTTGGTCGGGTTGGGGCAAGAGACCCAGTACTTC. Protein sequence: CSASALVGLGQETQYF.

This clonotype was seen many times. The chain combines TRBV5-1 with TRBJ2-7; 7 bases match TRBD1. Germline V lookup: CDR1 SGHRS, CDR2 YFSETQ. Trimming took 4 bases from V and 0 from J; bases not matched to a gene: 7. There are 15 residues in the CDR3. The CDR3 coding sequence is TGCGCCAGCAGCACCGGACAGGTTTACTCCTACGAGCAGTACTTC. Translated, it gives CASSTGQVYSYEQYF.

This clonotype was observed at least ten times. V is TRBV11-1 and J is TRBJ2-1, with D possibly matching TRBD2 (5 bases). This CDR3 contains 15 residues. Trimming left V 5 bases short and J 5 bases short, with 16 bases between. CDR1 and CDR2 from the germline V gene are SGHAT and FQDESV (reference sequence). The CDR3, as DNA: TGTGCCAGCAGCATAGGGCTAGCTGGAGACAATGAGCAGTTCTTC. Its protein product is CASSIGLAGDNEQFF.

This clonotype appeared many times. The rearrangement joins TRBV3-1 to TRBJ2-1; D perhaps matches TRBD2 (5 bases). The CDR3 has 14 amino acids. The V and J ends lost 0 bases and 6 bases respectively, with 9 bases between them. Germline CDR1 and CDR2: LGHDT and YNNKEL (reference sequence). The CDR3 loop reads CASSQDLGINEQFF. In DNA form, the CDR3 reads TGTGCCAGCAGCCAAGATCTCGGGATCAATGAGCAGTTCTTC.

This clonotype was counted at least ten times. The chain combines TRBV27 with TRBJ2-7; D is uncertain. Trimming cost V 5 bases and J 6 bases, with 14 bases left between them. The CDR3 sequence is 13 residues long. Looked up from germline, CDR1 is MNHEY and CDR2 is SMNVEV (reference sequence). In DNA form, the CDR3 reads TGTGCCAGCAGTCCCCAGATGAGCTCCGAGCAGTACTTC. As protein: CASSPQMSSEQYF.

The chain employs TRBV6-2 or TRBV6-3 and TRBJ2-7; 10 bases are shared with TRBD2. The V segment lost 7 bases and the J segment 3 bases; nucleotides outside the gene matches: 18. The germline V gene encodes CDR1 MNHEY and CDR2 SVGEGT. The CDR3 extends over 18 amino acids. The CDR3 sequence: CASNPKKGMLAGDYEQYF. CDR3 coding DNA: TGTGCCAGCAACCCCAAGAAGGGGATGCTAGCGGGAGACTACGAGCAGTACTTC.

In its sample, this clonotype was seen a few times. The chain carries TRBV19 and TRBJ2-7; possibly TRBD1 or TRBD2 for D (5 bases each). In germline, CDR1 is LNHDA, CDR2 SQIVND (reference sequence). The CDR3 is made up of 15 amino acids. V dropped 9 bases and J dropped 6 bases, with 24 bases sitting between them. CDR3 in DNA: TGTGCCAGCCGACGCTCCGGGACGCAGGGTATCGAGCAGTACTTC. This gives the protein CASRRSGTQGIEQYF.

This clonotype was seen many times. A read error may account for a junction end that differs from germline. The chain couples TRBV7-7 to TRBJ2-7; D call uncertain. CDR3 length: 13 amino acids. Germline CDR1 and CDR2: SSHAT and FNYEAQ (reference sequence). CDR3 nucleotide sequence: TGTGCTAGCAGCGCCTCCGTGGGCTACGAGCAGTACTTC. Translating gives CASSASVGYEQYF.